The 19 T cell receptor beta chains in this list originate from one sample, sequenced in a study of T cell repertoires in cytomegalovirus infection. MiXCR, run by TCRdb on the reads, gives a single entry per CDR3 protein. Seen here are some 300,000 distinct CDR3 sequences, roughly 13% observed once, and the top ten hold roughly 9.7%. The sample consisted of PBMCs. Every receptor here comes from a human donor in good health (CMV status not recorded). Some clones in this sample may be carry-over from other donors' samples.

This clonotype was detected only a few times. V is TRBV29-1 and J is TRBJ1-1; the D gene is possibly TRBD1 (6 bases). Per the germline V gene, CDR1 is SQVTM and CDR2 is ANQGSEA. CDR3 length equals 14 residues. V was pared by 6 bases and J by 1 base, with 15 bases between. CDR3 region: CSVSEQGWNTEAFF. CDR3 nucleotide sequence: TGCAGCGTGTCTGAACAGGGTTGGAACACTGAAGCTTTCTTT.

Only a few counts were recorded for this clonotype. V and J are TRBV27 and TRBJ1-1; maybe TRBD1 (5 bases). The CDR3 totals 14 residues. CDR1 and CDR2 (germline): MNHEY, SMNVEV (reference sequence). Trimming left V 4 bases short and J 3 bases short, with 12 bases between. The chain's CDR3 is CASSSGGADTEAFF. The CDR3 DNA reads as TGTGCCAGCAGTTCTGGCGGGGCTGACACTGAAGCTTTCTTT.

This clonotype was observed a few times. The CDR3 protein is CASKEEGISYEQYF. CDR3 coding DNA: TGCGCCAGCAAGGAGGAAGGGATCTCCTACGAGCAGTACTTC. This sequence joins TRBV5-1 and TRBJ2-7; maybe TRBD2 (5 bases). Germline V gene sequence: CDR1 SGHRS, CDR2 YFSETQ. The CDR3 sequence is 14 residues long. The V end was cut by 6 bases, the J end by 0 bases, with 13 bases between.

The V gene is TRBV29-1, the J gene TRBJ2-7; D perhaps matches TRBD2 (6 bases). The CDR3 extends over 11 amino acids. The V end lost 6 bases, the J end lost 5 bases, and 11 bases lay between the germline ends. Germline assignment: CDR1 SQVTM and CDR2 ANQGSEA. CDR3 nucleotides: TGCAGCGTGGGGACTGTTGACGAGCAGTACTTC. Translating gives CSVGTVDEQYF.

This clonotype was observed many times. This chain joins TRBV28 and TRBJ2-7, with 13 bases lining up with TRBD2. Trimming removed 2 bases from V and 4 bases from J; junction bases left unmatched: 5. Germline loops: CDR1 MDHEN, CDR2 SYDVKM. This CDR3 region has 16 residues. In DNA, the CDR3 is TGTGCCAGCAGTTTACTCGGACTAGCGGGAGTTTACGAGCAGTACTTC. This codes for CASSLLGLAGVYEQYF.

This clonotype was picked up many times. J is TRBJ2-7 and V is TRBV28; D assignment may be TRBD1 or TRBD2 (5 bases each). From germline, CDR1 is MDHEN and CDR2 SYDVKM. The CDR3 is 14 residues long. V shed 4 bases and J shed 4 bases, with 14 bases lying between them. DNA for the CDR3: TGTGCCAGCAGTTCCCCGGGGCCCGGATACGAGCAGTACTTC. Amino acids: CASSSPGPGYEQYF. The variable domain in full, with the rest retrieved from reference TRBV28 and TRBJ2-7, is DVKVTQSSRYLVKRTGEKVFLECVQDMDHENMFWYRQDPGLGLRLIYFSYDVKMKEKGDIPEGYSVSREKKERFSLILESASTNQTSMYLCASSSPGPGYEQYFGPGTRLTVT.

This clonotype was seen repeatedly, ten times or more. The chain links TRBV14 to TRBJ1-1; a weak D match, TRBD1 (5 bases). Germline V gives CDR1 SGHDN, CDR2 FVKESK. The CDR3 consists of 18 residues. V was pared by 1 base and J by 0 bases, with 18 bases between. The CDR3 reads CASSQGGTDRTMNTEAFF. The CDR3 DNA is TGTGCCAGCAGCCAAGGGGGCACCGATAGGACTATGAACACTGAAGCTTTCTTT.

This clonotype was recorded at least ten times. J is TRBJ2-5 and V is TRBV7-6, with 9 bases fitting TRBD1. J was trimmed by 4 bases and V by 6 bases; bases with no gene match: 6. Germline assignment: CDR1 SGHVS and CDR2 FNYEAQ. The length of the CDR3 is 14 residues. The CDR3 sequence: CASRDPGQGETQYF. The CDR3 nucleotides are TGTGCCAGCAGGGACCCGGGACAGGGAGAGACCCAGTACTTC.

The chain is built from TRBV7-9 and TRBJ2-3; weak D call: TRBD2 (6 bases). This CDR3 is 14 amino acids long. The V end lost 7 bases, the J end lost 2 bases, and 13 bases lay between the germline ends. The V gene's germline CDR1 is SEHNR and CDR2 FQNEAQ (reference sequence). The CDR3 DNA sequence: TGTGCCAGCATCCCGGGGGACCACACAGATACGCAGTATTTT. As protein: CASIPGDHTDTQYF.

The chain joins TRBV9 to TRBJ1-6; 9 nucleotides match TRBD1. V shed 0 bases and J 10 bases; nucleotides not matched to a gene: 5. Germline V lookup: CDR1 SGDLS, CDR2 YYNGEE. The CDR3 has 15 residues. CDR3 protein: CASSVAGQGQSPLHF. DNA for the CDR3: TGTGCCAGCAGCGTAGCGGGACAGGGCCAGTCACCCCTCCACTTT.

The chain links TRBV2 to TRBJ2-5; TRBD1 is a possible D gene (6 bases). Trimming took 0 bases from V and 5 from J, leaving 13 bases between them. The CDR3 is made up of 15 amino acids. CDR1 and CDR2 (germline): SNHLY, FYNNEI. Written as DNA, the CDR3 is TGTGCCAGCAGTGAAGCGGGGAACAGGGTCGAGACCCAGTACTTC. Translating gives CASSEAGNRVETQYF.

At least ten counts were recorded for this clonotype. The chain carries TRBV7-3 and TRBJ2-3; D is tentatively TRBD1 or TRBD2 (5 bases each). The V end lost 3 bases, the J end lost 6 bases, and 10 bases lay between the germline ends. This CDR3 comprises 13 residues. The V gene's germline CDR1 is SGHTA and CDR2 FQGTGA. CDR3 region: CASSFDRGDTQYF. The CDR3 region has the DNA TGTGCCAGCAGCTTCGACAGAGGGGATACGCAGTATTTT.

There are many counts of this clonotype. The chain employs TRBV7-9 and TRBJ1-2; the D is unclear. The CDR3 spans 15 residues. V lost 8 bases, J lost 8 bases, and 24 bases lay in between. The germline gives CDR1 SEHNR, CDR2 FQNEAQ (reference sequence). The CDR3 DNA follows: TGTGCCAGCCGTCCGGGGAACGCCCCGGAGGGAGGCTACACCTTC. Amino acid sequence: CASRPGNAPEGGYTF.

This sequence joins TRBV20-1 and TRBJ1-2; a weak D match, TRBD1 (6 bases). CDR1 and CDR2 (germline): DFQATT, SNEGSKA (reference sequence). Trimming removed 5 bases from V and 7 bases from J, with 20 bases in between. The CDR3 runs 14 residues. The DNA for the CDR3 is TGCAGTGCTCGAGTGGACAGTCCACGTGGTGGCTACACCTTC. Translated: CSARVDSPRGGYTF.

This clonotype has ten or more counts. The chain is built from TRBV6-1 and TRBJ2-1; TRBD2 matches 8 bases. Per the germline V gene, CDR1 is MNHNS and CDR2 is SASEGT. V lost 6 bases and J lost 7; bases outside the gene matches: 8. The CDR3 totals 14 residues. CDR3 region: CASRMGTGGNEQFF. CDR3 nucleotide sequence: TGTGCCAGCAGGATGGGGACGGGGGGGAATGAGCAGTTCTTC.

In this sample, this clonotype turned up a few times. Here the CDR3 reads CASSLPQGGNSPLHF. CDR3 in DNA: TGTGCCAGCAGCTTGCCGCAGGGTGGCAATTCACCCCTCCACTTT. The chain has TRBV5-5 and TRBJ1-6, with TRBD1 as a possible D gene (5 bases). Germline CDR1 is SGHKS and CDR2 is YYEKEE (reference sequence). V lost 1 base, J lost 7 bases, and 12 bases lay in between. CDR3 length equals 15 residues.

The V and J genes are TRBV20-1 and TRBJ1-5, with TRBD1 matching 11 bases. V trimming: 5 bases; J trimming: 2 bases; junction bases outside the gene matches: 2. CDR3 length equals 14 residues. The germline gives CDR1 DFQATT, CDR2 SNEGSKA (reference sequence). CDR3 nucleotides: TGCAGTGCTGGGACAGGGGGGGGCAATCAGCCCCAGCATTTT. Protein: CSAGTGGGNQPQHF.

This clonotype was observed a handful of times. V and J are TRBV11-2 and TRBJ2-1; 11 bases line up with TRBD2. In germline, CDR1 is SGHAT, CDR2 FQNNGV. This CDR3 has 18 amino acids. V dropped 5 bases and J dropped 1; count of bases not matched to a gene: 10. CDR3 loop: CASSQPATSGVSYNEQFF. CDR3 nucleotide sequence: TGTGCCAGCAGCCAGCCCGCGACTAGCGGGGTTTCCTACAATGAGCAGTTCTTC.

Many counts were recorded for this clonotype. The chain combines TRBV7-8 with TRBJ2-1, with 13 positions matching TRBD2. CDR1 is SGHVS and CDR2 is FQNEAQ in the germline V gene. V shed 1 base and J 8 bases; nucleotides not matched to a gene: 8. CDR3 length equals 17 residues. The CDR3 spells CASSLGGGTSGVYEQFF. Written as DNA, the CDR3 is TGTGCCAGCAGCTTAGGGGGAGGGACTAGCGGGGTCTATGAGCAGTTCTTC.